This TCR beta chain appears in the sequencing data of a study of blood T cell repertoires in COVID-19. Under the authors' procedure: Counts of nucleated cells, estimated from reference gene primer amplification, were obtained. The data were produced by immunoSEQ multiplex PCR, yet TCRdb's version contains in-frame clones alone and is incomplete. V, J and clone size were drawn from that table, and D and trimming were deduced from the DNA. The table shows approximately 150,000 clones, with roughly 87% occurring only once. The CDR3 has 18 amino acids. CDR1 and CDR2 from the germline V gene are LGHDT and YNNKEL (reference sequence). The trim removed 1 base at V and 4 bases at J, leaving 11 bases unmatched.

The sequence was collected from a woman in her 50s with acute or convalescent COVID-19. The chain links TRBV3-1 (or the pseudogene TRBV3-2) to TRBJ2-3; TRBD2 agrees at 10 bases. Source material: peripheral blood. Here the CDR3 reads CASSQGWGEAGGPDTQYF. The CDR3, as DNA: TGTGCCAGCAGCCAAGGGTGGGGGGAAGCGGGAGGGCCAGATACGCAGTATTTT.